This TCR beta chain was identified in a study of blood T cell repertoires in COVID-19. About the research overall: The United States, Italy and Spain were the sources of the acute and convalescent COVID-19 samples. T cells, B-cell-depleted T cells, or PBMCs provided the cDNA or gDNA that served as material.

Germline CDR1 MDHEN, CDR2 SYDVKM. The length of the CDR3 is 11 residues. With 7 bases removed from V and 6 bases from J, the gap between germline ends came to 7 bases. Generated by immunoSEQ multiplex PCR, the TCRdb table keeps only in-frame clones and is missing some. The sample contains roughly 150,000 clones, more than 75% of which appear only once. Sequenced sample: peripheral blood. This sequence joins TRBV28 and TRBJ2-1; D might be TRBD2 (5 bases). The receptor was isolated from a man between 60 and 75 years old with active or convalescent COVID-19. The CDR3 spells CASNRGNEQFF. DNA of the CDR3: TGTGCCAGCAACCGGGGCAATGAGCAGTTCTTC.